This T cell receptor (beta chain) is drawn from a study of blood T cell repertoires in COVID-19 (dated by TCRdb to about 2020). A note on the overall study: Collaborator samples came from the United States, Italy and Spain and covered acute and convalescent phases of COVID-19. Deeply sampled blood TCRbeta repertoires from subjects exposed to, actively infected with, or recovered from COVID-19 were included in the dataset. The material from the prospective study consisted of cDNA or gDNA derived from T cells, B-cell-depleted T cells, or PBMCs. Where available, HLA class I and class II types were taken from metadata supplied by the sample provider and were not determined by assay-based typing. A de-identified subject ID, COVID-19 status, age in years and sex were almost always included in the sample metadata. The repertoires were released in a freely available public database intended as a resource for research on the immune response to SARS-CoV-2. Samples came from the ongoing ImmuneRACE study (first 160 participants) plus 1,254 subjects from 6 global collaborators. The investigation overall reported the following: The quantity of clinical and demographic metadata differed by source and by participant and was supplied without curation.

The immunoSEQ Assay, a bias-controlled multiplex PCR, was used to amplify TCRbeta CDR3 regions from genomic DNA. From the authors' description of their analysis: Within the assay, amplification of reference gene primers was used to estimate how many nucleated cells each sample contained. To quantify the absolute abundance of each unique TCRbeta CDR3 rearrangement, sequence reads were collapsed and filtered. For each sample, productive Simpson clonality was calculated by taking the square root of Simpson's diversity index across productive rearrangements. The source is immuneACCESS, and TCRdb retained only in-frame sequences with V and J called. Part of the clones is not carried over; for the studies checked, unresolved V genes explain less than half of this, and the remainder is unexplained. V, J and clone size are taken as reported in that table, and D and trimming were inferred from the DNA itself. The sample includes under 250,000 clones, with approximately 86% observed a single time. The ten largest clones take up around 1.6% of the sample.

Samples from volunteer blood donors who had recovered from COVID-19 were contributed by a second Seattle source. Each collaborating institution followed its own protocols to collect whole blood in K2EDTA tubes. Collaborator samples were shipped for TCRbeta analysis as frozen whole blood, isolated PBMCs, or DNA extracted from either sample type. The V and J ends are trimmed by 1 base and 3 bases, leaving 16 bases between them. The CDR3, cysteine through phenylalanine, is 16 amino acids long. Here the CDR3 DNA is all that survives: 48 bases in frame from base 1. From the germline V gene (reference sequence), CDR1 is LNHNV and CDR2 is YYDKDF. On this clone: Its antigen target is currently unknown. Per-base quality was not reported, and no clone a single base away is much larger than it.

The TCR originated in a woman aged 60-70 years who had recovered from COVID-19. The sequence joins TRBV15 to TRBJ2-7; the D gene is perhaps TRBD2, on 7 matching bases. Sequenced input: peripheral blood. The CDR3 sequence is CATSRVRGGVNYEQYF. Here is the DNA: TGTGCCACCAGCAGAGTTAGGGGGGGCGTAAACTACGAGCAGTACTTC. With the rest looked up from the reference TRBV15 and TRBJ2-7 genes rather than sequenced, the full variable domain is DAMVIQNPRYQVTQFGKPVTLSCSQTLNHNVMYWYQQKSSQAPKLLFHYYDKDFNNEADTPDNFQSRRPNTSFCFLDIRSPGLGDTAMYLCATSRVRGGVNYEQYFGPGTRLTVT.